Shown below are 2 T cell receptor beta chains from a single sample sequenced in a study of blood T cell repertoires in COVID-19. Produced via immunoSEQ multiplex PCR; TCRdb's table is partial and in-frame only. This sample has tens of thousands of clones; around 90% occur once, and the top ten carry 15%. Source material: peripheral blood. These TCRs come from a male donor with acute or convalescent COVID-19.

The CDR3 nucleotides are TGTGCCAGCAGCTTGGGTCCAGGCACCCCCTACGAGCAGTACTTC. Translation gives CASSLGPGTPYEQYF. The V call is TRBV5-5, the J call TRBJ2-7; no clear D. The CDR3 length is 15 residues. Deletions cut 0 bases from V and 2 bases from J, with 12 bases between. The V gene's germline CDR1 is SGHKS and CDR2 YYEKEE (reference sequence). The full variable domain, with the rest looked up from reference TRBV5-5 and TRBJ2-7, is DAGVTQSPTHLIKTRGQQVTLRCSPISGHKSVSWYQQVLGQGPQFIFQYYEKEERGRGNFPDRFSARQFPNYSSELNVNALLLGDSALYLCASSLGPGTPYEQYFGPGTRLTVT.

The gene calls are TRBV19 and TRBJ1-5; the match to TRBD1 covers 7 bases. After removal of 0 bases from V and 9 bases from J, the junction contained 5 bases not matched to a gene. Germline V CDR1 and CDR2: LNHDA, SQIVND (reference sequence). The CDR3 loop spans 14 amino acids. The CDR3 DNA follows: TGTGCCAGTAGTATAGAGGACAGGCCGGGGCCCCAGCATTTT. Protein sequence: CASSIEDRPGPQHF. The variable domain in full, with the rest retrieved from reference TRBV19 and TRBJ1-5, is DGGITQSPKYLFRKEGQNVTLSCEQNLNHDAMYWYRQDPGQGLRLIYYSQIVNDFQKGDIAEGYSVSREKKESFPLTVTSAQKNPTAFYLCASSIEDRPGPQHFGDGTRLSIL.